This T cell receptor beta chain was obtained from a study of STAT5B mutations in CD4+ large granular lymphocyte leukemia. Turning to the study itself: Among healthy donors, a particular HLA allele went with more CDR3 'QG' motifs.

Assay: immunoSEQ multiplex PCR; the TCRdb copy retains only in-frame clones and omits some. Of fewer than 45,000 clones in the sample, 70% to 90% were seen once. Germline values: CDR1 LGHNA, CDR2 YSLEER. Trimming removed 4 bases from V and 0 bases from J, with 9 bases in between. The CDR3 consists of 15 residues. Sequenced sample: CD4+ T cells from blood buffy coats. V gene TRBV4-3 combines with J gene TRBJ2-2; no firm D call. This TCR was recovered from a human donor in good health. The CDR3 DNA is TGCGCCAGCAGCCCCGGACCAACGAACACCGGGGAGCTGTTTTTT. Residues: CASSPGPTNTGELFF.